Sequencing of this T cell receptor (beta chain) was carried out in a study of blood T cell repertoires in COVID-19. V lost 6 bases and J 6 bases, leaving 15 bases between the germline ends. The CDR3 sequence is 13 residues long. Profiling relied on immunoSEQ multiplex PCR, and the TCRdb table lists in-frame clones only, not all of them. Found here are fewer than 200,000 clones, around 85% of them singletons; the top ten hold about 9.6%. This clone was observed once. Sequencing was performed on peripheral blood. The receptor's source is a man between 50 and 59 years old with active or convalescent COVID-19. This sequence joins TRBV23-1 and TRBJ2-7; D is possibly TRBD2 (5 bases). TRBV23-1 is sorted into the ORF group, with uncertain function. CDR3 nucleotide sequence: TGCGCCAGCAGCCCAGAGGGTATCGTCGAGCAGTACTTC. As protein: CASSPEGIVEQYF.